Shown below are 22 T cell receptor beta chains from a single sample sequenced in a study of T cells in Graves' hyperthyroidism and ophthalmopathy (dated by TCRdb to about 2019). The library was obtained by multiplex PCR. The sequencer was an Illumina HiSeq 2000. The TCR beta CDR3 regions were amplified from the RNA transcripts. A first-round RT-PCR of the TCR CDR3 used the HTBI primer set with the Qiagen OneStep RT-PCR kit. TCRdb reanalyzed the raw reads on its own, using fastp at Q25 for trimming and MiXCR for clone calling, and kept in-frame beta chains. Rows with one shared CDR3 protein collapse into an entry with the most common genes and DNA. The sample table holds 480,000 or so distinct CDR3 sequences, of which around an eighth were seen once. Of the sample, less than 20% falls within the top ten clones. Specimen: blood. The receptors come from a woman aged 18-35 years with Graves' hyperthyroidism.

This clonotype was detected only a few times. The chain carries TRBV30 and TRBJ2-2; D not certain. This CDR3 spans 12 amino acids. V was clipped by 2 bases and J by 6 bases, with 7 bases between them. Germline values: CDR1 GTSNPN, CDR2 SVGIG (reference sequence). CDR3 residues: CAWSPYPGELFF. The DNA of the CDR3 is TGTGCCTGGAGTCCCTACCCCGGGGAGCTGTTTTTT. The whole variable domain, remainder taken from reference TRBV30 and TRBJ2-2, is SQTIHQWPATLVQPVGSPLSLECTVEGTSNPNLYWYRQAAGRGLQLLFYSVGIGQISSEVPQNLSASRPQDRQFILSSKKLLLSDSGFYLCAWSPYPGELFFGEGSRLTVL.

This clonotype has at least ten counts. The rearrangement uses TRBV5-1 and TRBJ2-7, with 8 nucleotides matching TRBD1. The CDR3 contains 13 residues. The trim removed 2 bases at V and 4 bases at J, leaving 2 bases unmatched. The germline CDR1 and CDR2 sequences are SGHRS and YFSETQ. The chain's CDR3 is CASSLDRGYEQYV. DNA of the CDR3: TGCGCCAGCAGCTTAGACAGGGGTTACGAGCAGTACGTC.

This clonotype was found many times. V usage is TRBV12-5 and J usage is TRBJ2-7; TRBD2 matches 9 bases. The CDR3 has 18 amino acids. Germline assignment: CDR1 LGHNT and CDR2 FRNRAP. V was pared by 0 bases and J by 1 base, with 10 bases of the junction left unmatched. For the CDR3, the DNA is TGTGCTAGTGGTTTGGTAACTAGCGGGTATCGAAAATCCTACGAGCAGTACTTC. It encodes CASGLVTSGYRKSYEQYF.

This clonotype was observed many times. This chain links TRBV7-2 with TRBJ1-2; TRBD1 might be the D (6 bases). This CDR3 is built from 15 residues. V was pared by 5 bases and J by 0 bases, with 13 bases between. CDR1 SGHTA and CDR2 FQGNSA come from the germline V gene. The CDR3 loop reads CASSPRGLANYGYTF. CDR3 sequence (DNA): TGTGCCAGCAGCCCCAGGGGTTTAGCTAACTATGGCTACACCTTC.

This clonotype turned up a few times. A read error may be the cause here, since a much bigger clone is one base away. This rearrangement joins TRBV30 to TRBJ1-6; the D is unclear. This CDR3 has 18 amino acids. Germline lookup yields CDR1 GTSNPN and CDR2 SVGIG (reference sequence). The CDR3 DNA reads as TGTGCCCGGAGTGTACCCTTGGCAGGATTGGTATTAAATTCACCCCTCCACTTT. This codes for CARSVPLAGLVLNSPLHF. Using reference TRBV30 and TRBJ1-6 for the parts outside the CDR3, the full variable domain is SQTIHQWPATLVQPVGSPLSLECTVEGTSNPNLYWYRQAAGRGLQLLFYSVGIGQISSEVPQNLSASRPQDRQFILSSKKLLLSDSGFYLCARSVPLAGLVLNSPLHFGNGTRLTVT.

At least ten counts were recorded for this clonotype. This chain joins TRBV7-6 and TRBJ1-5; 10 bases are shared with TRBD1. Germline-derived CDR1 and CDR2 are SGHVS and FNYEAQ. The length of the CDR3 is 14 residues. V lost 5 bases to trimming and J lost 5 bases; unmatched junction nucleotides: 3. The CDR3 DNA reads TGTGCCAGCAGCGCAGGGACAGGGGATCAGCCCCAGCATTTT. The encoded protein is CASSAGTGDQPQHF.

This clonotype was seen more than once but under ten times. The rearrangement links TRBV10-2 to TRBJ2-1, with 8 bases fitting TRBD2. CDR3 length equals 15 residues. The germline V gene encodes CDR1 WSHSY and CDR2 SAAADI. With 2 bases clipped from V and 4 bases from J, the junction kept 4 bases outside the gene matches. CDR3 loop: CASSETAGGYNEQFF. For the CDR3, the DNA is TGCGCCAGCAGTGAGACGGCGGGGGGTTACAATGAGCAGTTCTTC.

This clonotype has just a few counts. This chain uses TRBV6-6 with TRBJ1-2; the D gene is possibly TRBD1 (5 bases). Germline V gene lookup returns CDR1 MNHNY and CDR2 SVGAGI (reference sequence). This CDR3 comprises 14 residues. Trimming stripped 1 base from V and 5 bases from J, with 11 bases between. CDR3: CASSYFVTAYGYTF. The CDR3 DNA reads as TGTGCCAGCAGTTACTTCGTGACAGCTTATGGCTACACCTTC.

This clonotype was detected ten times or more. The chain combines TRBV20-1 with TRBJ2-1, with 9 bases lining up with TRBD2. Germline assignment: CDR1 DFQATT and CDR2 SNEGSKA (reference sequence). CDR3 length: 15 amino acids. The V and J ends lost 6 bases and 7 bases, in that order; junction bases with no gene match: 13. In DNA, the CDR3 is TGCAGTGCCAATGCTGGGACTAGCATCTTGAATGAGCAGTTCTTC. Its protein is CSANAGTSILNEQFF.

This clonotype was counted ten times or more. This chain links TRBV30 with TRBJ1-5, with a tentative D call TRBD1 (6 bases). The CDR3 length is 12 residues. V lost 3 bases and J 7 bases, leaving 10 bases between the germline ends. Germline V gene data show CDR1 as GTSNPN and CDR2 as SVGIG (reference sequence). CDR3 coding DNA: TGTGCCTGGAGAACAGGGAAGCAGCCCCAGCATTTT. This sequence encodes CAWRTGKQPQHF. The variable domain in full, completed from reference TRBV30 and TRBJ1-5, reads SQTIHQWPATLVQPVGSPLSLECTVEGTSNPNLYWYRQAAGRGLQLLFYSVGIGQISSEVPQNLSASRPQDRQFILSSKKLLLSDSGFYLCAWRTGKQPQHFGDGTRLSIL.

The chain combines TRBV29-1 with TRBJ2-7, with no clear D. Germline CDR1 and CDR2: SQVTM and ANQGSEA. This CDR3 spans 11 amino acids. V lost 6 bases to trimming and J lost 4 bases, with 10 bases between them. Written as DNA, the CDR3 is TGCAGCGTGGTGTCCCATTACGAGCAGTACGTC. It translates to CSVVSHYEQYV.

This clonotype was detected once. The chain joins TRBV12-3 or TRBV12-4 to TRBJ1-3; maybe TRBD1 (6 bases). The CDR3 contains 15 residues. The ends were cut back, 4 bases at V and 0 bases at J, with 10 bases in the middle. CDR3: CASSSGQRSGNTIYF. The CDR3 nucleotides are TGTGCCAGCAGTTCGGGACAACGCTCTGGAAACACCATATATTTT.

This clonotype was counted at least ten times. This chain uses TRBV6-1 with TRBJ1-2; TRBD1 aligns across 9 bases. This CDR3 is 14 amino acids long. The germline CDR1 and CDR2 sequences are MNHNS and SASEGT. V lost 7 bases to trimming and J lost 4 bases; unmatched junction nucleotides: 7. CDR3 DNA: TGTGCCAGCATCCGGAAACAGGGGGCCTATGGCTACACCTTC. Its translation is CASIRKQGAYGYTF.

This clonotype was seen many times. CDR3: CASSEASAGKETQYF. In nucleotides, the CDR3 is TGTGCCAGCAGTGAAGCATCGGCGGGTAAGGAGACCCAGTACTTC. The J gene is TRBJ2-5, the V gene TRBV6-1; D might be TRBD2 (5 bases). This CDR3 contains 15 residues. The germline V and J ends were trimmed by 0 bases and 5 bases, with 13 bases remaining between them. Germline V gene sequence: CDR1 MNHNS, CDR2 SASEGT.

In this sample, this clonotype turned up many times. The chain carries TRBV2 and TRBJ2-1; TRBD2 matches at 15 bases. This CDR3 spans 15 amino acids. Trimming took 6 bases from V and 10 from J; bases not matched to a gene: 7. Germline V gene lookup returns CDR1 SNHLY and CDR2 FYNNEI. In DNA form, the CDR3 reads TGTGCCAGCAGCAGCAGGACTAGCGGGAGGGGAGAGCAGTTCTTC. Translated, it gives CASSSRTSGRGEQFF.

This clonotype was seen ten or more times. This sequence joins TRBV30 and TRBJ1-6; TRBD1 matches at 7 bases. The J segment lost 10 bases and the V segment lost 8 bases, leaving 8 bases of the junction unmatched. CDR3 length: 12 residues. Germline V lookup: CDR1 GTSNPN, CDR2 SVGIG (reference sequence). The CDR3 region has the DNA TGTGCCGTCGCGGGGACAGAATCACCCCTCCACTTT. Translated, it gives CAVAGTESPLHF.

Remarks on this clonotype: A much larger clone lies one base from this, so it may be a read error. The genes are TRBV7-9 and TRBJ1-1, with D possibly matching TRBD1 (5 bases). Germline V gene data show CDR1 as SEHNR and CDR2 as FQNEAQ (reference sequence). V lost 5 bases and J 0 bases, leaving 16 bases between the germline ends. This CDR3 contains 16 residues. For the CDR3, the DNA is TGTGCCAGCAGCCGAACACCGGGGCGTATGAACACTGAAGCTTTCTTT. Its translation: CASSRTPGRMNTEAFF.

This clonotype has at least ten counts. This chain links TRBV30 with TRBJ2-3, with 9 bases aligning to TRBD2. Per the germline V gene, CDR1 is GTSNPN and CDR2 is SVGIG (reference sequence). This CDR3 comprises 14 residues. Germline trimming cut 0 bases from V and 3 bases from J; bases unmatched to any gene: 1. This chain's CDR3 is CAWSVAGGTDTQYF. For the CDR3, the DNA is TGTGCCTGGAGTGTAGCGGGAGGAACAGATACGCAGTATTTT.

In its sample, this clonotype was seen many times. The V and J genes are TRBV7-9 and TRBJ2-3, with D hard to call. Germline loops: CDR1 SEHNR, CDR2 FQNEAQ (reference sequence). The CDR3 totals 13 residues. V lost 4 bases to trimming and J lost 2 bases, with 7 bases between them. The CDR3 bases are TGTGCCAGCAGCTCTCCTTTCACAGATACGCAGTATTTT. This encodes CASSSPFTDTQYF.

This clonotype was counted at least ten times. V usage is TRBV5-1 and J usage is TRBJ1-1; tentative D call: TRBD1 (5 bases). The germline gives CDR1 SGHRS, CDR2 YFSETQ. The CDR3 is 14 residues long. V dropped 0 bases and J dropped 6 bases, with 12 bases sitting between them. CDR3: CASSLATGRAEAFF. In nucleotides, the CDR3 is TGCGCCAGCAGCTTGGCAACGGGACGGGCTGAAGCTTTCTTT.

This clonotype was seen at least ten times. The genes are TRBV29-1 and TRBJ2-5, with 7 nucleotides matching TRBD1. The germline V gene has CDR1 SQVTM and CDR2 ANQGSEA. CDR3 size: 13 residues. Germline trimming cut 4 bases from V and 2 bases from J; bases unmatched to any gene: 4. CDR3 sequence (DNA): TGCAGCGTTGGACGGACAGGACAAGAGACCCAGTACTTC. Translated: CSVGRTGQETQYF.

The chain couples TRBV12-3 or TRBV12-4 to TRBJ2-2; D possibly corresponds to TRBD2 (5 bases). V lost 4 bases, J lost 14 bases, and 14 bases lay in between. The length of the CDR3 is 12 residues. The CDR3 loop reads CASSSRPGKLFF. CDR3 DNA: TGTGCCAGCAGTTCCCGACCGGGGAAACTGTTTTTT.